This passage covers 29 T cell receptor beta chains from one sample sequenced in a study of control samples from healthy donors and cancer patients. TCRdb's table, derived via immunoSEQ multiplex PCR, lists solely in-frame clones and lacks some. The table records approximately 89,000 clones, 70% to 90% of them present only once. The sequenced sample was blood. These receptors originate from a man in his fifties or sixties in good health.

This rearrangement joins TRBV19 to TRBJ1-5; no firm D call. The CDR3 extends over 15 amino acids. With 5 bases removed from V and 0 bases from J, the gap between germline ends came to 11 bases. Germline CDR1 LNHDA, CDR2 SQIVND (reference sequence). The CDR3 loop is CASSPEPYSNQPQHF. The DNA of the CDR3 is TGTGCCAGTAGTCCCGAACCCTATAGCAATCAGCCCCAGCATTTT. Complete variable domain (other parts from reference TRBV19 and TRBJ1-5): DGGITQSPKYLFRKEGQNVTLSCEQNLNHDAMYWYRQDPGQGLRLIYYSQIVNDFQKGDIAEGYSVSREKKESFPLTVTSAQKNPTAFYLCASSPEPYSNQPQHFGDGTRLSIL.

The rearrangement uses TRBV11-2 and TRBJ2-1, with TRBD2 matching over 10 bases. Germline V gives CDR1 SGHAT, CDR2 FQNNGV. CDR3 length equals 17 residues. The V and J ends lost 0 bases and 7 bases, in that order; junction bases with no gene match: 9. The chain's CDR3 is CASSLELASGRGNEQFF. The CDR3 DNA reads as TGTGCCAGCAGCTTAGAATTGGCTAGCGGGAGAGGAAATGAGCAGTTCTTC.

V and J are TRBV5-1 and TRBJ1-6; 9 nucleotides match TRBD1. Per the germline V gene, CDR1 is SGHRS and CDR2 is YFSETQ. The CDR3 is made up of 16 amino acids. After removal of 0 bases from V and 6 bases from J, the junction contained 4 bases not matched to a gene. The CDR3 reads CASSLEGQGSNSPLHF. For the CDR3, the DNA is TGCGCCAGCAGCTTGGAGGGACAGGGATCTAATTCACCCCTCCACTTT.

CDR3 coding DNA: TGTGCCAGCAGATCTCCTAGCGGGACGAATGAGCAGTTCTTC. Translation gives CASRSPSGTNEQFF. V is TRBV6-1 and J is TRBJ2-1; 9 bases line up with TRBD2. Trimming removed 6 bases from V and 7 bases from J; junction bases left unmatched: 7. This CDR3 has 14 residues. CDR1 and CDR2 from the germline V gene are MNHNS and SASEGT.

The rearrangement uses TRBV6-5 and TRBJ1-1, with D possibly matching TRBD1 (5 bases). The CDR3 is 14 amino acids. The germline V and J ends were trimmed by 6 bases and 4 bases, with 15 bases remaining between them. Germline V gives CDR1 MNHEY, CDR2 SVGAGI. In nucleotides, the CDR3 is TGTGCCAGCAGGGGAGGGGTCGGGATCACTGAAGCTTTCTTT. As protein: CASRGGVGITEAFF.

This clone was observed a single time. This chain uses TRBV15 with TRBJ2-3; D gene uncertain. CDR1 is LNHNV and CDR2 is YYDKDF in the germline V gene (reference sequence). This CDR3 has 20 amino acids. V was pared by 0 bases and J by 0 bases, with 22 bases between. In nucleotides, the CDR3 is TGTGCCACCAGCAGAGATTACCCATTCATCCGGGCCTCTAGCACAGATACGCAGTATTTT. This encodes CATSRDYPFIRASSTDTQYF. Filled out from reference TRBV15 and TRBJ2-3, the complete variable domain reads DAMVIQNPRYQVTQFGKPVTLSCSQTLNHNVMYWYQQKSSQAPKLLFHYYDKDFNNEADTPDNFQSRRPNTSFCFLDIRSPGLGDTAMYLCATSRDYPFIRASSTDTQYFGPGTRLTVL.

This sequence joins TRBV2 and TRBJ2-1; D is possibly TRBD1 or TRBD2 (5 bases each). The CDR3 has 16 residues. Germline V gene data show CDR1 as SNHLY and CDR2 as FYNNEI. V was trimmed by 7 bases and J by 10 bases, leaving 26 bases between them. The CDR3 region has the DNA TGTGCCAGCACCGAATATGTAGGGGCCCCCGGCGGGGAGCAGTTCTTC. Amino acids: CASTEYVGAPGGEQFF.

This clone was detected only a few times. This sample also contains other DNA sequences that code for the same CDR3. This rearrangement joins TRBV12-3 or TRBV12-4 to TRBJ1-5, with D tentatively TRBD1 (5 bases). The CDR3 is made up of 13 amino acids. Trimming stripped 6 bases from V and 3 bases from J, with 9 bases between. The CDR3 reads CASSLGDNQPQHF. The CDR3 coding sequence is TGTGCCAGCAGCCTAGGGGACAATCAGCCCCAGCATTTT.

The chain has TRBV7-2 and TRBJ2-4; possibly TRBD1 for D (5 bases). The CDR3 has 15 residues. Germline lookup yields CDR1 SGHTA and CDR2 FQGNSA. V lost 4 bases and J 5 bases, leaving 15 bases between the germline ends. The CDR3 bases are TGTGCCAGCAGCTATCCCCAGGGCCTACAAAACATTCAGTACTTC. It codes for CASSYPQGLQNIQYF.

The J gene is TRBJ1-1, the V gene TRBV2; a weak D match, TRBD1 (5 bases). Germline values: CDR1 SNHLY, CDR2 FYNNEI. Trimming took 5 bases from V and 5 from J, leaving 9 bases between them. This CDR3 contains 12 residues. CDR3 sequence reads: CASSPRETEAFF. The CDR3 DNA reads TGTGCCAGCAGTCCCAGGGAGACTGAAGCTTTCTTT. The full variable domain, with the rest looked up from reference TRBV2 and TRBJ1-1, is EPEVTQTPSHQVTQMGQEVILRCVPISNHLYFYWYRQILGQKVEFLVSFYNNEISEKSEIFDDQFSVERPDGSNFTLKIRSTKLEDSAMYFCASSPRETEAFFGQGTRLTVV.

CDR3 DNA sequence: TGTGCCAGCAGTGATGGGACAGGGGGAAATAATTCACCCCTCCACTTT. Translation gives CASSDGTGGNNSPLHF. The genes are TRBV2 and TRBJ1-6; 11 bases line up with TRBD1. The CDR3 is 16 residues long. The V and J ends lost 3 bases and 5 bases, in that order; junction bases with no gene match: 3. Looked up from germline, CDR1 is SNHLY and CDR2 is FYNNEI. Full variable domain (rest looked up from reference TRBV2 and TRBJ1-6): EPEVTQTPSHQVTQMGQEVILRCVPISNHLYFYWYRQILGQKVEFLVSFYNNEISEKSEIFDDQFSVERPDGSNFTLKIRSTKLEDSAMYFCASSDGTGGNNSPLHFGNGTRLTVT.

CDR3 sequence reads: CASSLLAGDATYNEQFF. CDR3 nucleotides: TGTGCCAGCTCACTACTAGCGGGAGACGCTACCTACAATGAGCAGTTCTTC. The V gene is TRBV18, the J gene TRBJ2-1, with TRBD2 matching over 11 bases. The CDR3 extends over 17 amino acids. The germline V gene encodes CDR1 KGHSH and CDR2 LQKENI. J was trimmed by 2 bases and V by 4 bases; bases with no gene match: 7.

This clone showed up just a few times. V and J are TRBV19 and TRBJ2-7; 10 bases map to TRBD1. V shed 6 bases and J 4 bases; nucleotides not matched to a gene: 15. There are 17 residues in the CDR3. In germline, CDR1 is LNHDA, CDR2 SQIVND (reference sequence). CDR3 loop: CASSSFGYSGQGYEQYF. CDR3 bases: TGTGCCAGTAGCTCATTCGGATATTCGGGACAGGGGTACGAGCAGTACTTC.

This clone was recorded only once. The chain combines TRBV10-3 with TRBJ2-4, with TRBD2 identical over 10 bases. This CDR3 has 17 amino acids. J lost 6 bases, V lost 4 bases, and 12 bases had no gene match. The V gene's germline CDR1 is ENHRY and CDR2 SYGVKD. In DNA form, the CDR3 reads TGTGCCATCAGTGGTTCTACTAGCGGGACCGAGGGAAACATTCAGTACTTC. Its protein product is CAISGSTSGTEGNIQYF.

This clone was observed once. V usage is TRBV11-3 and J usage is TRBJ1-2; D uncertain. Germline CDR1 is SGHNT and CDR2 is YENEEA. This CDR3 comprises 14 residues. Trimming pared 3 bases from V and 1 base from J, leaving 9 bases between. Written as DNA, the CDR3 is TGTGCCAGCAGCTTCGCTTCCCTTAACTATGGCTACACCTTC. Its protein is CASSFASLNYGYTF.

This clone has a handful of counts. The sample contains more than one DNA sequence encoding this CDR3. The rearrangement links TRBV12-3 or TRBV12-4 to TRBJ2-7; the match to TRBD1 covers 7 bases. The CDR3 runs to 13 residues. J gave up 3 bases and V 2 bases, and 1 base lay outside the gene matches. CDR3 DNA sequence: TGTGCCAGCAGTTTAAACAGGGGCTACGAGCAGTACTTC. Its protein is CASSLNRGYEQYF.

This chain links TRBV24-1 with TRBJ1-2; tentative D call: TRBD1 (5 bases). The CDR3 covers 16 residues. Germline CDR1 reads KGHDR; CDR2 reads SFDVKD. Trimming removed 1 base at V and 3 bases at J, with 14 bases between. CDR3 in DNA: TGTGCCACCAGTGATTTCGGGGGTACCGCGGACTATGGCTACACCTTC. It specifies CATSDFGGTADYGYTF.

The chain links TRBV4-1 to TRBJ1-2, with a weak D call TRBD1 (6 bases). V was cut by 4 bases and J by 8 bases, with 20 bases left in between. CDR1 and CDR2 from the germline V gene are MGHRA and YSYEKL. CDR3 length equals 15 residues. This chain's CDR3 is CASSPPLEGDKGYTF. The CDR3 coding sequence is TGCGCCAGCAGCCCGCCCCTCGAGGGGGATAAAGGCTACACCTTC.

The gene calls are TRBV6-6 and TRBJ1-2; 9 bases align to TRBD1. Germline V gene data show CDR1 as MNHNY and CDR2 as SVGAGI (reference sequence). With V trimmed by 4 bases and J by 4 bases, 4 bases remained unmatched. The CDR3 totals 14 residues. As DNA, the CDR3 is TGTGCCAGCAGTTCACCGGGACAGGGCTATGGCTACACCTTC. This sequence encodes CASSSPGQGYGYTF.

The V gene is TRBV10-3, the J gene TRBJ2-2; TRBD1 matches 8 bases. The CDR3 extends over 15 amino acids. Germline-derived CDR1 and CDR2 are ENHRY and SYGVKD. The ends lost 0 bases at V and 8 bases at J; junction bases unmatched: 5. CDR3 bases: TGTGCCATCAGTGAGTCGCCGACAGGGGAGGGGGAGCTGTTTTTT. The encoded protein is CAISESPTGEGELFF.

The chain links TRBV3-1 (or the pseudogene TRBV3-2) to TRBJ1-2; D possibly corresponds to TRBD1 (6 bases). V lost 1 base, J lost 4 bases, and 10 bases lay in between. Germline V gene lookup returns CDR1 LGHDT and CDR2 YNNKEL (reference sequence). The CDR3 totals 14 residues. CDR3: CASSQVEGGYGYTF. CDR3 DNA sequence: TGTGCCAGCAGCCAAGTTGAGGGGGGCTATGGCTACACCTTC.

The CDR3 coding sequence is TGTGCCACCAGTGACGCTACTACAGGTGACAATGAGCAGTTCTTC. It encodes CATSDATTGDNEQFF. V and J are TRBV24-1 and TRBJ2-1; maybe TRBD1 (5 bases). The CDR3 length is 15 residues. V lost 4 bases and J lost 5, with 14 bases in between. Germline V gene sequence: CDR1 KGHDR, CDR2 SFDVKD.

This chain uses TRBV14 with TRBJ2-2, with 13 bases identical to TRBD2. Germline values: CDR1 SGHDN, CDR2 FVKESK. V was clipped by 4 bases and J by 4 bases; unmatched bases: 3. The CDR3 sequence is 16 residues long. The CDR3: CASSLGLAGATGELFF. The CDR3 DNA sequence: TGTGCCAGCAGCCTTGGACTAGCGGGGGCCACCGGGGAGCTGTTTTTT.

The chain recombines TRBV19 with TRBJ1-1, with D possibly being TRBD1 (5 bases). The CDR3 runs to 12 residues. Trimming took off 5 bases at V and 8 bases at J, with 12 bases between the two ends. CDR1 and CDR2 from the germline V gene are LNHDA and SQIVND (reference sequence). The CDR3 here is CASSRDRFEAFF. The CDR3 nucleotides are TGTGCCAGTAGTCGAGACAGATTCGAAGCTTTCTTT.

This clone was picked up a small number of times. The chain links TRBV6-5 to TRBJ1-1; D is undetermined. V shed 7 bases and J shed 5 bases, with 17 bases lying between them. Germline CDR1 and CDR2: MNHEY and SVGAGI. The CDR3 covers 14 residues. The CDR3, as DNA: TGTGCCAGCAACCCATCTGGAGGGTATACTGAAGCTTTCTTT. As protein: CASNPSGGYTEAFF.

This chain connects TRBV5-4 to TRBJ1-3, with D hard to call. V was shortened by 2 bases and J by 0 bases, with 9 bases between the two germline ends. Germline CDR1 SGHNT, CDR2 YYREEE (reference sequence). The CDR3 sequence is 15 residues long. CDR3 amino acids: CASSLGPNSGNTIYF. The CDR3, as DNA: TGTGCCAGCAGCTTAGGACCGAACTCTGGAAACACCATATATTTT.

The chain joins TRBV6-1 to TRBJ1-1, with a tentative D call TRBD1 (5 bases). V dropped 3 bases and J dropped 12 bases, with 14 bases sitting between them. This CDR3 region has 12 residues. CDR1 and CDR2 (germline): MNHNS, SASEGT. The CDR3 spells CASSDSRAWTFF. In DNA, the CDR3 is TGTGCCAGCAGTGACAGCAGGGCGTGGACTTTCTTT.

Concerning this clone: Distinct nucleotide sequences in the sample also encode this CDR3. The chain recombines TRBV18 with TRBJ1-5, with D possibly TRBD1 on 6 matching bases. The CDR3 has 13 residues. Germline values: CDR1 KGHSH, CDR2 LQKENI. The V end was cut by 3 bases, the J end by 4 bases, with 7 bases between. The CDR3 coding sequence is TGTGCCAGCTCACCGGACAGAAATCAGCCCCAGCATTTT. Its translation: CASSPDRNQPQHF.

This clone was seen a handful of times. The chain carries TRBV7-9 and TRBJ2-7; 9 nucleotides align to TRBD1. The CDR3 extends over 15 amino acids. CDR1 is SEHNR, CDR2 FQNEAQ, per germline (reference sequence). J was trimmed by 2 bases and V by 6 bases; bases with no gene match: 8. The CDR3 loop is CASSSNRGRTYEQYF. The CDR3 region has the DNA TGTGCCAGCAGTTCTAACAGGGGGCGTACCTACGAGCAGTACTTC.